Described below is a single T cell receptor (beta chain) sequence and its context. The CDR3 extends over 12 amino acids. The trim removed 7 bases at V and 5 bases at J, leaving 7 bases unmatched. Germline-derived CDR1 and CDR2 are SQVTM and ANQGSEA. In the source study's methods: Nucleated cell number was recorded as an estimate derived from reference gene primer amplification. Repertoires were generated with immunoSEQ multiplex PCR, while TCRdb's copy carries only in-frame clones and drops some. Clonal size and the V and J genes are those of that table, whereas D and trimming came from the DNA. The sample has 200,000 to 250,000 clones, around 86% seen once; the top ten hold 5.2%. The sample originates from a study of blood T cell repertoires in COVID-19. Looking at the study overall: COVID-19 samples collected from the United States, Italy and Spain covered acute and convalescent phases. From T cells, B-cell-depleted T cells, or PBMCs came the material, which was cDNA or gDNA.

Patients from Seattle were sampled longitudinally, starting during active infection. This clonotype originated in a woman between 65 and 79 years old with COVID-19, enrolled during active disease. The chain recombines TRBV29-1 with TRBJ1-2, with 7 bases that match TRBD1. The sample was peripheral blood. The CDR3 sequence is CSGTEQGYGYTF. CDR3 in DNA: TGCAGCGGTACCGAACAGGGGTATGGCTACACCTTC.